The clone carrying this T cell receptor (beta chain) was found a few times. From the RT-PCR reads, TCRdb called clonotypes with MiXCR, one entry per CDR3 protein. This sample has about a million distinct CDR3 sequences, with approximately 19% found just once. This sample is part of a study of patients and donors after allogeneic stem cell transplantation. Per germline, CDR1 DFQATT and CDR2 SNEGSKA (reference sequence). The CDR3 covers 11 residues. This receptor was identified in a human donor who was either an allogeneic HSCT recipient or a stem cell or donor lymphocyte infusion donor (not recorded which). It is not recorded whose cells these are; they may come from a transplant donor. Sequenced sample: blood, either unsorted or a sorted T cell fraction (not recorded which). The J gene is TRBJ1-2, the V gene TRBV20-1; no definite D call. CDR3 sequence: CSPGANYGYTF. CDR3 nucleotides: TGCAGCCCTGGAGCTAACTATGGCTACACCTTC.